This record concerns one TCR beta chain sequence. This CDR3 has 16 amino acids. V gave up 0 bases and J gave up 6 bases; unmatched junction bases: 8. Germline assignment: CDR1 SGHVS and CDR2 FNYEAQ. Original data processing: Estimation of nucleated cell counts was performed using reference gene primer amplification. The table came from immunoSEQ multiplex PCR; TCRdb's copy has only in-frame clones and leaves some out. Clonal size and the V and J genes are those of that table, whereas D and trimming came from the DNA. Of about 190,000 clones listed, over 75% are singletons. The sample belongs to a study of blood T cell repertoires in COVID-19. The wider study: T cells, B-cell-depleted T cells, or PBMCs provided the cDNA or gDNA that served as material.

The sample consisted of peripheral blood. This TCR derives from a middle-aged woman who had recovered from COVID-19. The rearrangement links TRBV7-6 to TRBJ2-1; 7 bases align to TRBD2. This CDR3 is CASSLAGGTTFNEQFF. CDR3 bases: TGTGCCAGCAGCTTAGCAGGCGGGACTACTTTCAATGAGCAGTTCTTC.